One sample yielded the 30 T cell receptor beta chains listed below, sequenced in a study of patients and donors after allogeneic stem cell transplantation. TCRdb re-called the RT-PCR reads through MiXCR, storing one row per CDR3 protein. Here the sample spans some 200,000 distinct CDR3 sequences, around 41% being singletons. Sequenced material: blood, either unsorted or a sorted T cell fraction (not recorded which). These receptors were collected from a human donor who was either an allogeneic HSCT recipient or a stem cell or donor lymphocyte infusion donor (not recorded which). It is not recorded whose cells these are; they may come from a transplant donor.

The rearrangement links TRBV2 to TRBJ1-5; possible D gene TRBD1, 6 bases. Germline V gene data show CDR1 as SNHLY and CDR2 as FYNNEI. This CDR3 spans 12 amino acids. Trimming removed 10 bases from V and 3 bases from J, with 10 bases in between. CDR3 DNA sequence: TGTGCCACACAGGGCTACAATCAGCCCCAGCATTTT. It is translated as CATQGYNQPQHF.

V is TRBV25-1 and J is TRBJ1-4; TRBD1 might be the D (6 bases). Per the germline V gene, CDR1 is MGHDK and CDR2 is SYGVNS. The CDR3 length is 15 residues. With 3 bases removed from V and 3 bases from J, the gap between germline ends came to 11 bases. In DNA form, the CDR3 reads TGTGCCAGCAGTGATAACGGGACACCTAATGAAAAACTGTTTTTT. Translating it yields CASSDNGTPNEKLFF.

This clonotype was seen repeatedly, ten times or more. The rearrangement links TRBV5-6 to TRBJ2-1; TRBD2 agrees at 8 bases. J gave up 0 bases and V 4 bases, and 9 bases lay outside the gene matches. The CDR3 totals 17 residues. CDR1 is SGHDT and CDR2 is YYEEEE in the germline V gene. CDR3 nucleotides: TGTGCCAGCAGCCCGGGAGGGGCGTTGAGCTCCTACAATGAGCAGTTCTTC. Its protein product is CASSPGGALSSYNEQFF.

CDR3 sequence reads: CASSRDGGRAEAFF. DNA of the CDR3: TGCGCCAGCAGCCGAGACGGAGGGCGGGCTGAAGCTTTCTTT. The V call is TRBV5-1, the J call TRBJ1-1; no definite D call. The V and J ends lost 4 bases and 6 bases respectively, with 16 bases between them. Germline-derived CDR1 and CDR2 are SGHRS and YFSETQ. CDR3 length: 14 residues.

The genes are TRBV7-2 and TRBJ2-2, with D possibly matching TRBD1 (6 bases). The CDR3 runs 15 residues. CDR1 and CDR2 from the germline V gene are SGHTA and FQGNSA. V lost 8 bases, J lost 5 bases, and 18 bases lay in between. CDR3 region: CASRPGTPLTGELFF. CDR3 DNA sequence: TGTGCCAGCCGCCCCGGGACACCCCTAACCGGGGAGCTGTTTTTT.

This clonotype came up a few times. V usage is TRBV6-2 or TRBV6-3 and J usage is TRBJ1-1; D may be TRBD1 (5 bases). Germline assignment: CDR1 MNHEY and CDR2 SVGEGT. The V gene lost 8 bases and the J gene lost 2 bases, with 18 bases spanning the gap. The CDR3 totals 15 residues. The CDR3 loop reads CASHLLRQPNTEAFF. CDR3 nucleotides: TGTGCCAGCCATCTCCTTAGACAGCCCAACACTGAAGCTTTCTTT.

This clonotype appeared a few times. The chain has TRBV9 and TRBJ2-5; D may be TRBD1 or TRBD2 (5 bases each). There are 15 residues in the CDR3. Germline CDR1 and CDR2: SGDLS and YYNGEE. The V gene lost 0 bases and the J gene lost 1 base, with 10 bases spanning the gap. The CDR3 spells CASSVGGRGQETQYF. The DNA of the CDR3 is TGTGCCAGCAGCGTAGGGGGGAGAGGCCAAGAGACCCAGTACTTC.

The DNA for the CDR3 is TGTGCCAGCAGCTCCCGCGGGAGAAGTCCGTCCTACGAGCAGTACTTC. It yields the protein CASSSRGRSPSYEQYF. This chain connects TRBV7-2 to TRBJ2-7; TRBD2 matches at 7 bases. The CDR3 is made up of 16 amino acids. The V segment lost 4 bases and the J segment 1 base; nucleotides outside the gene matches: 10. The germline V gene encodes CDR1 SGHTA and CDR2 FQGNSA.

In its sample, this clonotype was seen a few times. The chain uses TRBV20-1 and TRBJ1-3, with a tentative D call TRBD1 (5 bases). The CDR3 is 15 amino acids. V was trimmed by 3 bases and J by 0 bases, leaving 12 bases between them. Germline CDR1 reads DFQATT; CDR2 reads SNEGSKA (reference sequence). DNA of the CDR3: TGCAGTGCTAGGGGGAGACAGAGCTCTGGAAACACCATATATTTT. This sequence encodes CSARGRQSSGNTIYF.

This clonotype turned up a few times. The chain is built from TRBV7-6 and TRBJ1-4; D is uncertain. V was clipped by 3 bases and J by 0 bases, with 14 bases between them. CDR3 length: 17 amino acids. Germline lookup yields CDR1 SGHVS and CDR2 FNYEAQ. CDR3 nucleotide sequence: TGTGCCAGCAGCTTTCCTCCGCAGGTCACAACTAATGAAAAACTGTTTTTT. Protein: CASSFPPQVTTNEKLFF.

V is TRBV7-3 and J is TRBJ2-3; unclear D gene. This CDR3 has 12 residues. The V gene lost 2 bases and the J gene lost 4 bases, with 4 bases spanning the gap. Germline lookup yields CDR1 SGHTA and CDR2 FQGTGA. The CDR3 is CASSLYPDTQYF. CDR3 bases: TGTGCCAGCAGCTTATACCCAGATACGCAGTATTTT. The whole variable domain, filled in from reference TRBV7-3 and TRBJ2-3, reads GAGVSQTPSNKVTEKGKYVELRCDPISGHTALYWYRQSLGQGPEFLIYFQGTGAADDSGLPNDRFFAVRPEGSVSTLKIQRTERGDSAVYLCASSLYPDTQYFGPGTRLTVL.

The V call is TRBV12-3 or TRBV12-4, the J call TRBJ2-1; D is unresolved. Trimming removed 4 bases at V and 7 bases at J, with 20 bases between. The CDR3 runs 16 residues. The CDR3 protein is CASSSASGPEGNEQFF. In DNA form, the CDR3 reads TGTGCCAGCAGTTCAGCCTCCGGGCCAGAAGGTAATGAGCAGTTCTTC.

This clonotype is a singleton in its sample. The rearrangement joins TRBV28 to TRBJ2-7, with TRBD2 identical over 7 bases. Germline values: CDR1 MDHEN, CDR2 SYDVKM. This CDR3 is built from 15 residues. With 5 bases clipped from V and 1 base from J, the junction kept 8 bases outside the gene matches. The CDR3 region has the DNA TGTGCCAGCAGTGGGAGGGACGGAGGGTCCTACGAGCAGTACTTC. This gives the protein CASSGRDGGSYEQYF.

The chain couples TRBV27 to TRBJ2-2, with a possible D match to TRBD1 (5 bases). The length of the CDR3 is 16 residues. Trimming stripped 2 bases from V and 0 bases from J, with 10 bases between. The germline gives CDR1 MNHEY, CDR2 SMNVEV (reference sequence). CDR3 residues: CASSLMADTNTGELFF. As DNA, the CDR3 is TGTGCCAGCAGTTTAATGGCGGACACGAACACCGGGGAGCTGTTTTTT.

The V and J genes are TRBV12-3 or TRBV12-4 and TRBJ1-2; possibly TRBD1 for D (6 bases). The CDR3 runs to 13 residues. The V and J ends lost 5 bases and 6 bases respectively, with 13 bases between them. CDR3 region: CASSEQGIHGYTF. The CDR3 DNA reads as TGTGCCAGCAGTGAACAGGGAATTCATGGCTACACCTTC.

This clonotype was seen only a few times. The V call is TRBV3-1, the J call TRBJ2-1; TRBD2 agrees at 8 bases. The CDR3 totals 18 residues. CDR1 is LGHDT, CDR2 YNNKEL, per germline (reference sequence). Unmatched junction bases numbered 8, after V lost 0 bases and J lost 1 base. The CDR3 DNA sequence: TGTGCCAGCAGCCAAGATGGAGCGGGAGCAGGGTCCTACAATGAGCAGTTCTTC. Translation gives CASSQDGAGAGSYNEQFF.

The rearrangement joins TRBV5-5 to TRBJ2-1; no definite D call. The germline V gene encodes CDR1 SGHKS and CDR2 YYEKEE (reference sequence). Trimming pared 2 bases from V and 4 bases from J, leaving 13 bases between. The CDR3 has 15 amino acids. The CDR3 is CASSLTGLGYNEQFF. CDR3 sequence (DNA): TGTGCCAGCAGCTTAACGGGCCTCGGGTACAATGAGCAGTTCTTC.

This clonotype has only a few counts. V and J are TRBV15 and TRBJ1-5, with D unresolved. This CDR3 spans 14 amino acids. V lost 0 bases to trimming and J lost 2 bases, with 5 bases between them. Germline lookup yields CDR1 LNHNV and CDR2 YYDKDF (reference sequence). The chain's CDR3 is CATSRERGNQPQHF. CDR3 sequence (DNA): TGTGCCACCAGCAGAGAGAGGGGCAATCAGCCCCAGCATTTT.

V gene TRBV4-3 combines with J gene TRBJ1-1; 9 positions agree with TRBD1. Germline trimming cut 1 base from V and 6 bases from J; bases unmatched to any gene: 0. Germline V gene lookup returns CDR1 LGHNA and CDR2 YSLEER. CDR3 length: 13 amino acids. The CDR3 here is CASSQGQGAEAFF. The CDR3 DNA reads TGCGCCAGCAGCCAAGGACAGGGGGCTGAAGCTTTCTTT.

This clonotype has more than one count but fewer than ten. CDR3 sequence reads: CASSSEPSSYNEQFF. The CDR3 region has the DNA TGTGCCAGCAGCTCCGAACCCAGCTCCTACAATGAGCAGTTCTTC. The gene calls are TRBV7-2 and TRBJ2-1; D not certain. CDR1 is SGHTA and CDR2 is FQGNSA in the germline V gene. The CDR3 is 15 residues long. V lost 4 bases and J 0 bases, leaving 10 bases between the germline ends.

The chain employs TRBV6-5 and TRBJ2-7, with unresolved D. The CDR3 has 14 residues. Deletions cut 3 bases from V and 2 bases from J, with 11 bases between. Germline CDR1 reads MNHEY; CDR2 reads SVGAGI. CDR3 in amino acids: CASSYSRLAYEQYF. CDR3 coding DNA: TGTGCCAGCAGTTATTCCCGTTTGGCCTACGAGCAGTACTTC.

This clonotype came up a few times. CDR3 sequence: CASSLIGLSTDTQYF. Written as DNA, the CDR3 is TGCGCCAGCAGCTTGATAGGACTTAGCACAGATACGCAGTATTTT. The chain carries TRBV5-1 and TRBJ2-3, with D tentatively TRBD2 (5 bases). This CDR3 comprises 15 residues. Germline V gene sequence: CDR1 SGHRS, CDR2 YFSETQ. V was cut by 1 base and J by 0 bases, with 9 bases left in between.

The rearrangement links TRBV6-1 to TRBJ2-1, with 7 bases matching TRBD2. This CDR3 comprises 15 residues. Germline lookup yields CDR1 MNHNS and CDR2 SASEGT. Trimming cost V 7 bases and J 3 bases; bases outside gene matches: 9. The CDR3 bases are TGTGCCAGCACTTTTCGGAGCGGGAACTACAATGAGCAGTTCTTC. This codes for CASTFRSGNYNEQFF.

The chain links TRBV6-6 to TRBJ1-2; D unclear. Germline CDR1 reads MNHNY; CDR2 reads SVGAGI (reference sequence). There are 13 residues in the CDR3. Trimming took off 4 bases at V and 8 bases at J, with 14 bases between the two ends. The CDR3 is CASSWPGTEGYTF. CDR3 in DNA: TGTGCCAGCAGTTGGCCGGGAACCGAGGGCTACACCTTC.

The gene calls are TRBV12-3 or TRBV12-4 and TRBJ2-5, with a possible D match to TRBD1 (6 bases). Trimming removed 6 bases from V and 4 bases from J, with 15 bases in between. There are 14 residues in the CDR3. DNA of the CDR3: TGTGCCAGCAGCCGGGTCAGCAGGGGAGAGACCCAGTACTTC. Its translation: CASSRVSRGETQYF.

The rearrangement joins TRBV4-2 to TRBJ2-7; 7 bases fit TRBD1. The germline CDR1 and CDR2 sequences are LGHNA and YNFKEQ. V trimming: 0 bases; J trimming: 5 bases; junction bases outside the gene matches: 10. CDR3 length equals 16 residues. In DNA form, the CDR3 reads TGTGCCAGCAGCCAAGATTGGACAGGTTTCGACCACGAGCAGTACTTC. Translated: CASSQDWTGFDHEQYF.

This chain connects TRBV12-3 or TRBV12-4 to TRBJ1-3; TRBD1 aligns across 7 bases. This CDR3 spans 14 amino acids. Losses at the gene ends were 5 bases for V and 4 bases for J; bases not matched to a gene: 5. CDR3 sequence (DNA): TGTGCCAGCAGTCCCGGGACAGTCGGAAACACCATATATTTT. Residues: CASSPGTVGNTIYF.

This clonotype was picked up a small number of times. The V and J genes are TRBV4-3 and TRBJ1-2; D unclear. This CDR3 has 12 residues. With 0 bases removed from V and 8 bases from J, the gap between germline ends came to 7 bases. Germline V CDR1 and CDR2: LGHNA, YSLEER. CDR3 in DNA: TGCGCCAGCAGCCAAGATTCACAGGGCTACACCTTC. This codes for CASSQDSQGYTF.

The chain recombines TRBV4-2 with TRBJ1-5; no firm D call. Trimming removed 0 bases at V and 5 bases at J, with 8 bases between. Germline CDR1 LGHNA, CDR2 YNFKEQ. This CDR3 has 14 residues. CDR3 protein: CASSQEFWDQPQHF. DNA for the CDR3: TGTGCCAGCAGCCAAGAGTTTTGGGATCAGCCCCAGCATTTT.

This clonotype was observed a few times. The V gene is TRBV5-6, the J gene TRBJ1-2; D is unresolved. Germline V gives CDR1 SGHDT, CDR2 YYEEEE. CDR3 length: 16 amino acids. The V gene lost 0 bases and the J gene lost 4 bases, with 16 bases spanning the gap. For the CDR3, the DNA is TGTGCCAGCAGCTTGGCCGGGAAGCCCCCACTCTATGGCTACACCTTC. Protein product: CASSLAGKPPLYGYTF.